This TCR beta chain was documented in a study of cytomegalovirus exposure and HLA in healthy donors. PCR involved 60 Vbeta and 13 Jbeta primers. Sequencing was performed with immunoSEQ multiplex PCR; in TCRdb, only in-frame clones are kept and a portion is missing. The data hold 63,000 or so clones, with roughly 75% observed a single time. Turning to this clone: Its antigen is not known.

There are 15 residues in the CDR3. Trimming took 6 bases from V and 2 from J; bases not matched to a gene: 6. Germline V gene data show CDR1 as SEHNR and CDR2 as FQNEAQ (reference sequence). Donors were nominally healthy when sampled, though unrecorded immune exposures were likely. Notes on the study in general: Reportedly, TCR beta sequences accurately predicted HLA-A and HLA-B alleles in most subjects. Later analysis found that TCR beta chains associated with HLA were more clonally expanded than other, equally common chains. TCR beta V- and J-gene trimming, according to a later analysis, was linked to a missense DCLRE1C variant.

The sequencing input was PBMCs. The TCR comes from a woman aged 25 to 45 in good health and CMV-seropositive. V usage is TRBV7-9 and J usage is TRBJ2-2; 7 nucleotides agree with TRBD1. CDR3 region: CASRGQAKNTGELFF. The CDR3 nucleotides read TGTGCCAGCAGAGGACAGGCGAAAAACACCGGGGAGCTGTTTTTT.